This is a list of T cell receptor beta chains from one sample in a study of PD-1 blockade in mismatch repair-deficient tumors. The table came from immunoSEQ multiplex PCR; TCRdb's copy has only in-frame clones and leaves some out. The sample records some 120,000 clones, almost 90% being singletons. The starting material was peripheral blood, obtained approximately 69 weeks after starting pembrolizumab. The receptors shown here come from an adult with mismatch repair-deficient cancer. CDR3s include the opening cysteine and the closing phenylalanine or tryptophan. The D gene is left open where the match is weak. Clone size, where shown, is once, few, many, or a class for clones that have expanded.

clone_size: .
v_call: TRBV2
d_call: .
j_call: TRBJ2-7
cdr3_length: 14
cdr3_aa: CASSELGARYEQYF
cdr3_nt: TGTGCCAGCAGTGAACTGGGGGCGAGGTACGAGCAGTACTTC

clone_size: once
v_call: TRBV4-1
d_call: .
j_call: TRBJ2-1
cdr3_length: 13
cdr3_aa: CASSHGGINEQFF
cdr3_nt: TGCGCCAGCAGCCATGGGGGGATCAATGAGCAGTTCTTC

clone_size: .
v_call: TRBV6-1
d_call: TRBD2
j_call: TRBJ2-3
cdr3_length: 19
cdr3_aa: CASSDPSGYHTLGADTQYF
cdr3_nt: TGTGCCAGCAGTGATCCTAGCGGGTACCACACCCTTGGGGCAGATACGCAGTATTTT

clone_size: .
v_call: TRBV11-2
d_call: TRBD1
j_call: TRBJ1-2
cdr3_length: 13
cdr3_aa: CASSRDRDYGYTF
cdr3_nt: TGTGCCAGCAGCCGGGACAGGGACTATGGCTACACCTTC

clone_size: .
v_call: TRBV19
d_call: .
j_call: TRBJ2-4
cdr3_length: 15
cdr3_aa: CASSIRLQAKNIQYF
cdr3_nt: TGTGCCAGTAGTATCCGACTGCAAGCCAAAAACATTCAGTACTTC

clone_size: once
v_call: TRBV27
d_call: TRBD1
j_call: TRBJ2-3
cdr3_length: 16
cdr3_aa: CASSSSPTGASDTQYF
cdr3_nt: TGTGCCAGCAGTTCCTCTCCGACAGGGGCATCAGATACGCAGTATTTT

clone_size: .
v_call: TRBV6-6
d_call: TRBD1
j_call: TRBJ2-7
cdr3_length: 14
cdr3_aa: CASSQDQGAYEQYF
cdr3_nt: TGTGCCAGCAGTCAAGATCAGGGGGCCTACGAGCAGTACTTC

clone_size: .
v_call: TRBV7-2
d_call: .
j_call: TRBJ1-5
cdr3_length: 14
cdr3_aa: CASSLVTGRQPQHF
cdr3_nt: TGTGCCAGCAGCTTAGTAACAGGGAGGCAGCCCCAGCATTTT

clone_size: .
v_call: TRBV12-5
d_call: .
j_call: TRBJ2-3
cdr3_length: 9
cdr3_aa: CASGSQQYF
cdr3_nt: TGTGCTAGTGGTTCCCAACAGTATTTT

clone_size: .
v_call: TRBV11-2
d_call: .
j_call: TRBJ2-5
cdr3_length: 16
cdr3_aa: CASIQAGTGTQETQYF
cdr3_nt: TGTGCCAGCATCCAGGCCGGCACGGGAACCCAAGAGACCCAGTACTTC

clone_size: .
v_call: TRBV5-1
d_call: .
j_call: TRBJ2-2
cdr3_length: 17
cdr3_aa: CASSLTVGTKNTGELFF
cdr3_nt: TGCGCCAGCAGCTTGACCGTTGGGACAAAGAACACCGGGGAGCTGTTTTTT

clone_size: .
v_call: TRBV7-9
d_call: .
j_call: TRBJ2-7
cdr3_length: 14
cdr3_aa: CASSLEAVSYEQYF
cdr3_nt: TGTGCCAGCAGCTTAGAAGCAGTCTCCTACGAGCAGTACTTC

clone_size: .
v_call: TRBV7-9
d_call: TRBD1
j_call: TRBJ2-7
cdr3_length: 16
cdr3_aa: CASSQMDRGFPYEQYF
cdr3_nt: TGTGCCAGCAGTCAAATGGACAGGGGGTTTCCCTACGAGCAGTACTTC

clone_size: .
v_call: TRBV2
d_call: .
j_call: TRBJ2-7
cdr3_length: 11
cdr3_aa: CASSVAYEQYF
cdr3_nt: TGTGCCAGCAGTGTAGCCTACGAGCAGTACTTC

clone_size: .
v_call: TRBV30
d_call: .
j_call: TRBJ2-1
cdr3_length: 14
cdr3_aa: CAWNKKLPWDEQFF
cdr3_nt: TGTGCCTGGAACAAGAAGCTACCGTGGGATGAGCAGTTCTTC

clone_size: few
v_call: TRBV30
d_call: .
j_call: TRBJ2-7
cdr3_length: 14
cdr3_aa: CAWRGRGRSDEQYF
cdr3_nt: TGTGCCTGGAGGGGTAGAGGGAGAAGTGACGAGCAGTACTTC

clone_size: .
v_call: TRBV12-5
d_call: TRBD2
j_call: TRBJ2-7
cdr3_length: 16
cdr3_aa: CASADSPGLAIYEQYF
cdr3_nt: TGTGCTAGTGCCGATTCCCCGGGACTAGCCATATACGAGCAGTACTTC

clone_size: .
v_call: TRBV15
d_call: .
j_call: TRBJ1-2
cdr3_length: 14
cdr3_aa: CATSRADSYYGYTF
cdr3_nt: TGTGCCACCAGCAGAGCGGACAGCTACTATGGCTACACCTTC

clone_size: .
v_call: TRBV18
d_call: .
j_call: TRBJ2-7
cdr3_length: 15
cdr3_aa: CASSPPKGNPYEQYF
cdr3_nt: TGTGCCAGCTCACCACCAAAGGGCAATCCCTACGAGCAGTACTTC

clone_size: .
v_call: TRBV28
d_call: TRBD1
j_call: TRBJ2-7
cdr3_length: 15
cdr3_aa: CASSHEVTGRDEQYF
cdr3_nt: TGTGCCAGCAGCCATGAGGTGACAGGGAGAGACGAGCAGTACTTC

clone_size: .
v_call: TRBV6-1
d_call: TRBD1
j_call: TRBJ2-7
cdr3_length: 14
cdr3_aa: CASSLRDREDEQYF
cdr3_nt: TGTGCCAGCAGCCTCCGGGACAGGGAGGACGAGCAGTACTTC

clone_size: .
v_call: TRBV27
d_call: .
j_call: TRBJ2-7
cdr3_length: 14
cdr3_aa: CASSFARANYEQYF
cdr3_nt: TGTGCCAGCAGTTTCGCACGGGCAAACTACGAGCAGTACTTC

clone_size: once
v_call: TRBV27
d_call: .
j_call: TRBJ1-1
cdr3_length: 14
cdr3_aa: CASSPGLTNTEAFF
cdr3_nt: TGTGCCAGCAGTCCAGGACTGACGAACACTGAAGCTTTCTTT

clone_size: .
v_call: TRBV28
d_call: .
j_call: TRBJ2-5
cdr3_length: 17
cdr3_aa: CASSLSSRLGVQETQYF
cdr3_nt: TGTGCCAGCAGTTTATCATCCCGATTGGGGGTTCAAGAGACCCAGTACTTC

clone_size: .
v_call: TRBV10-3
d_call: TRBD2
j_call: TRBJ2-3
cdr3_length: 15
cdr3_aa: CAIRTSGTRTDTQYF
cdr3_nt: TGTGCCATCAGGACTAGCGGGACCCGCACAGATACGCAGTATTTT

clone_size: .
v_call: TRBV7-8
d_call: .
j_call: TRBJ1-5
cdr3_length: 13
cdr3_aa: CASSLRGYQPQHF
cdr3_nt: TGTGCCAGCAGCTTAAGGGGGTATCAGCCCCAGCATTTT

clone_size: .
v_call: TRBV29-1
d_call: TRBD2
j_call: TRBJ2-1
cdr3_length: 17
cdr3_aa: CSVVPLTSGIIYNEQFF
cdr3_nt: TGCAGCGTTGTTCCCCTTACTAGCGGTATCATATACAATGAGCAGTTCTTC

clone_size: .
v_call: TRBV28
d_call: .
j_call: TRBJ2-3
cdr3_length: 15
cdr3_aa: CASSFFRGATDTQYF
cdr3_nt: TGTGCCAGCAGTTTTTTTAGGGGGGCCACAGATACGCAGTATTTT

clone_size: .
v_call: TRBV7-9
d_call: .
j_call: TRBJ2-7
cdr3_length: 14
cdr3_aa: CASSLVRGSYEQYF
cdr3_nt: TGTGCCAGCAGCTTAGTTCGGGGCTCCTACGAGCAGTACTTC

clone_size: .
v_call: TRBV19
d_call: .
j_call: TRBJ1-5
cdr3_length: 15
cdr3_aa: CASIRDRPGNQPQHF
cdr3_nt: TGTGCCAGTATTAGGGACCGACCTGGCAATCAGCCCCAGCATTTT

clone_size: .
v_call: TRBV5-1
d_call: TRBD2
j_call: TRBJ2-3
cdr3_length: 17
cdr3_aa: CASSLVRVGTSLDTQYF
cdr3_nt: TGCGCCAGCAGCTTGGTTAGGGTCGGGACTAGTCTGGATACGCAGTATTTT